This is a list of T cell receptor beta chains from one sample in a study of sequential checkpoint blockade in melanoma. Sequenced by immunoSEQ multiplex PCR; TCRdb stores in-frame clones only, minus some. Here the sample spans 35,000 to 45,000 clones, about 83% being singletons. The starting material was CD8+ T cells sorted from blood (inferred from file names), obtained from a patient given nivolumab and ipilimumab in sequence. The receptors stem from a human donor with melanoma. Both conserved end residues are part of each CDR3. The order of the fields is V gene, clone size, D gene, J gene, CDR3 DNA, CDR3 protein. A D gene is named only where the DNA matches it firmly. Clone sizes are given selectively: once, few, many, or a class where the clone is expanded.

TRBV27	once	TRBD1	TRBJ1-6	TGTGCCAGCAGATCGACAGGGGGAGCAACACCCCTCCACTTT	CASRSTGGATPLHF
TRBV7-9	-	TRBD1	TRBJ2-7	TGTGCCAGCAGCTTAGGACAGGGGGCGTTCTACGAGCAGTACTTC	CASSLGQGAFYEQYF
TRBV13	-	-	TRBJ2-7	TGTGCCAGCAGCATGGAGAGGGTTGGACACGAGCAGTACTTC	CASSMERVGHEQYF
TRBV4-1	-	-	TRBJ1-5	TGCGCCAGCAGCCAAGCATTGTGGGAGATCAATCAGCCCCAGCATTTT	CASSQALWEINQPQHF
TRBV2	-	TRBD1	TRBJ1-5	TGTGCCAGCAGTTCCGGGACAGGGGACAATCAGCCCCAGCATTTT	CASSSGTGDNQPQHF
TRBV13	-	TRBD2	TRBJ2-5	TGTGCCAGCAGCGCCGACAGCGGGGGGGTACAGGAGACCCAGTACTTC	CASSADSGGVQETQYF
TRBV27	few	-	TRBJ2-5	TGTGCCAGCAAGTTGGGCGGGGCCTCGGAGGCCCAGTACTTC	CASKLGGASEAQYF
TRBV5-5	-	TRBD1	TRBJ1-6	TGTGCCAGCAGCTTGGGCGGACAGGGTGGTTCACCCCTCCACTTT	CASSLGGQGGSPLHF
TRBV19	-	-	TRBJ1-1	TGTGCCAGTAGTATGTGGGGGGACACTGAAGCTTTCTTT	CASSMWGDTEAFF
TRBV7-9	-	-	TRBJ1-1	TGTGCCAGCAGCGATTCAGGGTTTGGCGACACTGAAGCTTTCTTT	CASSDSGFGDTEAFF
TRBV15	-	-	TRBJ1-2	TGTGCCACCAGCAGACCCGGGACAACCCACTTGGGTGGCTACACCTTC	CATSRPGTTHLGGYTF
TRBV6-4	-	TRBD1	TRBJ2-1	TGTGCCAGCAGTGACAGGACAGGGGGGTACAATGAGCAGTTCTTC	CASSDRTGGYNEQFF
TRBV5-4	-	-	TRBJ2-7	TGTGCCAGCAGCTTGGGGGCCCCAGTCAGGGAGCAGTACTTC	CASSLGAPVREQYF
TRBV5-1	-	-	TRBJ1-3	TGCGCCAGCAGCTTGTCCCCGGGTAATGGAAACACCATATATTTT	CASSLSPGNGNTIYF
TRBV2	once	TRBD1	TRBJ2-7	TGTGCCAGCAGTGAAATTAAGGGGGCAAACGAGCAGTACTTC	CASSEIKGANEQYF
TRBV6-5	once	TRBD1	TRBJ1-5	TGTGCCAGCAGTTACTCTCGGACAGGTTTACAGCCCCAGCATTTT	CASSYSRTGLQPQHF
TRBV27	once	-	TRBJ2-7	TGTGCCAGCAGTTTAGGCGGGTCTGACTCCTACGAGCAGTACTTC	CASSLGGSDSYEQYF
TRBV28	-	TRBD1	TRBJ1-2	TGTGCCAGCAGTTTCGAGTTAAGGACAGGCCATAACTATGGCTACACCTTC	CASSFELRTGHNYGYTF
TRBV7-9	few	-	TRBJ2-7	TGTGCCAGCAGCTTCGGGGAAAGCTCCTACGAGCAGTACTTC	CASSFGESSYEQYF
TRBV4-1	-	TRBD2	TRBJ2-1	TGCGCCAGCAGCCAGGAATCTAGCGGCCCCGGGAGGATGCAGTTCTTC	CASSQESSGPGRMQFF
TRBV5-6	-	TRBD1	TRBJ1-1	TGTGCCAGCAGCTTTGGGACAGGGTATGAAGCTTTCTTT	CASSFGTGYEAFF
TRBV5-5	-	-	TRBJ1-2	TGTGCCAGCAGCTGGGACTGGACATTGGATAACTATGGCTACACCTTC	CASSWDWTLDNYGYTF